These 30 T cell receptor beta chains were all obtained from the same sample, sequenced in a study of T cells in Graves' hyperthyroidism and ophthalmopathy. From RNA transcripts, TCR beta CDR3 regions were amplified. Primed by the HTBI set, a first-round RT-PCR was run on the TCR CDR3. Using its own MiXCR run on the multiplex PCR reads, TCRdb lists one record per CDR3 protein. The sample comprises 220,000 or so distinct CDR3 sequences, roughly 15% of which are singletons, and 25% to 30% rests with the top ten. Sequencing was performed on blood. The receptors derive from a woman younger than 35 with Graves' ophthalmopathy.

This clonotype was seen at least ten times. This chain links TRBV20-1 with TRBJ2-3, with 10 bases identical to TRBD1. After removal of 4 bases from V and 3 bases from J, the junction contained 4 bases not matched to a gene. Germline assignment: CDR1 DFQATT and CDR2 SNEGSKA (reference sequence). The CDR3 totals 14 residues. CDR3 nucleotide sequence: TGCAGTGCTACCGGGACAGGGGAAACAGATACGCAGTATTTT. Protein: CSATGTGETDTQYF.

In this sample, this clonotype turned up many times. V is TRBV2 and J is TRBJ2-5; the match to TRBD1 covers 8 bases. Trimming at V came to 4 bases and at J to 5 bases, leaving 6 bases not matched to a gene. The germline gives CDR1 SNHLY, CDR2 FYNNEI. The CDR3 runs 14 residues. The CDR3 sequence is CASSGTGSGETQYF. CDR3 sequence (DNA): TGTGCCAGCAGTGGGACAGGGTCAGGGGAGACCCAGTACTTC.

This clonotype was recorded at least ten times. The chain links TRBV20-1 to TRBJ1-2, with no clear D. Per germline, CDR1 DFQATT and CDR2 SNEGSKA (reference sequence). This CDR3 is 15 amino acids long. With 0 bases removed from V and 5 bases from J, the gap between germline ends came to 16 bases. The DNA for the CDR3 is TGCAGTGCTAGAGACACCCGGACGGAGCTTTATGGCTACACCTTC. Translating it yields CSARDTRTELYGYTF.

This clonotype occurred many times. The chain uses TRBV6-1 and TRBJ1-2; D possibly corresponds to TRBD1 (5 bases). Germline CDR1 MNHNS, CDR2 SASEGT. This CDR3 has 15 amino acids. The V end was cut by 3 bases, the J end by 5 bases, with 16 bases between. CDR3: CASSDWTTTLYGYTF. In DNA, the CDR3 is TGTGCCAGCAGTGATTGGACAACGACGCTATATGGCTACACCTTC.

This clonotype has at least ten counts. This chain links TRBV7-9 with TRBJ2-1; 15 positions match TRBD2. Trimming at V came to 5 bases and at J to 0 bases, leaving 5 bases not matched to a gene. This CDR3 has 18 residues. CDR1 and CDR2 from the germline V gene are SEHNR and FQNEAQ (reference sequence). CDR3 loop: CASSPGLAGGFSYNEQFF. The DNA for the CDR3 is TGTGCCAGCAGCCCGGGACTAGCGGGAGGTTTCTCCTACAATGAGCAGTTCTTC. Filled out from reference TRBV7-9 and TRBJ2-1, the complete variable domain reads DTGVSQNPRHKITKRGQNVTFRCDPISEHNRLYWYRQTLGQGPEFLTYFQNEAQLEKSRLLSDRFSAERPKGSFSTLEIQRTEQGDSAMYLCASSPGLAGGFSYNEQFFGPGTRLTVL.

This clonotype was observed many times. The chain has TRBV5-1 and TRBJ2-3, with a possible D match to TRBD2 (5 bases). V was cut by 0 bases and J by 5 bases, with 10 bases left in between. Germline assignment: CDR1 SGHRS and CDR2 YFSETQ. This CDR3 spans 14 amino acids. The CDR3 protein is CASSLGGSQDTQYF. CDR3 bases: TGCGCCAGCAGCTTGGGCGGGTCGCAAGATACGCAGTATTTT.

This clonotype was found a few times. The rearrangement links TRBV19 to TRBJ1-1, with D unclear. This CDR3 is built from 14 residues. V lost 3 bases and J lost 5, with 13 bases in between. Germline V gives CDR1 LNHDA, CDR2 SQIVND (reference sequence). CDR3 DNA sequence: TGTGCCAGTAGTATCCACAGTGAGAGGACTGAAGCTTTCTTT. As protein: CASSIHSERTEAFF.

This clonotype has ten or more counts. V gene TRBV6-1 combines with J gene TRBJ1-1; 7 positions agree with TRBD1. After removal of 5 bases from V and 8 bases from J, the junction contained 14 bases not matched to a gene. This CDR3 has 15 residues. Germline lookup yields CDR1 MNHNS and CDR2 SASEGT. The DNA for the CDR3 is TGTGCCAGCAGTTACCCCACCTTAGGACAGGCCGAAGCTTTCTTT. Translating it yields CASSYPTLGQAEAFF.

This clonotype was seen repeatedly, ten times or more. The rearrangement links TRBV20-1 to TRBJ2-5; 9 nucleotides agree with TRBD1. This CDR3 has 14 residues. V lost 0 bases and J lost 4; bases outside the gene matches: 3. Germline V CDR1 and CDR2: DFQATT, SNEGSKA (reference sequence). Here the CDR3 reads CSARDPTGGETQYF. The CDR3 bases are TGCAGTGCTAGAGACCCGACAGGGGGAGAGACCCAGTACTTC.

This clonotype was counted at least ten times. The rearrangement links TRBV20-1 to TRBJ1-2; 9 positions agree with TRBD1. Germline V lookup: CDR1 DFQATT, CDR2 SNEGSKA (reference sequence). The CDR3 length is 16 residues. The J segment lost 14 bases and the V segment lost 5 bases, leaving 24 bases of the junction unmatched. CDR3 residues: CSAPEPHGTGPSYYTF. DNA of the CDR3: TGCAGTGCTCCCGAACCGCACGGGACAGGGCCATCGTACTATACCTTC.

This clonotype was seen at least ten times. The rearrangement links TRBV20-1 to TRBJ2-2; 7 bases are a match to TRBD2. This CDR3 contains 17 residues. CDR1 is DFQATT, CDR2 SNEGSKA, per germline (reference sequence). Trimming at V came to 2 bases and at J to 1 base, leaving 10 bases not matched to a gene. CDR3 residues: CSARPASGTKNTGELFF. The CDR3 nucleotides are TGCAGTGCTAGACCTGCAAGCGGGACTAAGAACACCGGGGAGCTGTTTTTT.

This clonotype occurred many times. V gene TRBV13 combines with J gene TRBJ1-4, with a possible D match to TRBD1 (6 bases). The CDR3 length is 15 residues. From germline, CDR1 is PRHDT and CDR2 FYEKMQ (reference sequence). V lost 1 base and J lost 10, with 16 bases in between. CDR3 loop: CASSLEREQGGKLFF. DNA for the CDR3: TGTGCCAGCAGCTTAGAGCGAGAACAGGGAGGAAAACTGTTTTTT.

The chain recombines TRBV19 with TRBJ1-1; 7 nucleotides align to TRBD1. CDR1 LNHDA and CDR2 SQIVND come from the germline V gene (reference sequence). The CDR3 is 16 amino acids. With 4 bases clipped from V and 8 bases from J, the junction kept 16 bases outside the gene matches. CDR3 residues: CASSTPGGLLTREAFF. As DNA, the CDR3 is TGTGCCAGTAGTACCCCAGGGGGGCTTTTGACCCGAGAAGCTTTCTTT.

A few counts support this clonotype. DNA for the CDR3: TGTGCCAGCAGCTCGACCGGGGACAGTCATGGCTACACCTTC. This sequence encodes CASSSTGDSHGYTF. The V and J genes are TRBV5-5 and TRBJ1-2; TRBD1 matches at 7 bases. The CDR3 is made up of 14 amino acids. With V trimmed by 3 bases and J by 6 bases, 8 bases remained unmatched. CDR1 is SGHKS, CDR2 YYEKEE, per germline (reference sequence).

The chain recombines TRBV7-3 with TRBJ2-2; 8 positions agree with TRBD1. J lost 4 bases, V lost 5 bases, and 6 bases had no gene match. The CDR3 has 15 residues. Germline CDR1 reads SGHTA; CDR2 reads FQGTGA. DNA of the CDR3: TGTGCCAGCAGCCGAACAGGGGGAGTCACCGGGGAGCTGTTTTTT. The encoded protein is CASSRTGGVTGELFF.

The table lists this clonotype with many counts. The genes are TRBV6-2 or TRBV6-3 and TRBJ2-1, with D tentatively TRBD1 (5 bases). V shed 6 bases and J shed 3 bases, with 9 bases lying between them. There are 13 residues in the CDR3. Germline loops: CDR1 MNHEY, CDR2 SVGEGT. CDR3 in DNA: TGTGCCAGCAGACTGGACATCTACAATGAGCAGTTCTTC. The encoded protein is CASRLDIYNEQFF.

This clonotype appeared many times. The chain couples TRBV28 to TRBJ2-3; 7 nucleotides line up with TRBD1. Trimming at V came to 6 bases and at J to 1 base, leaving 10 bases not matched to a gene. Germline V CDR1 and CDR2: MDHEN, SYDVKM. This CDR3 has 16 amino acids. CDR3 DNA: TGTGCCAGCAGCCTAAGCTACGGGACAGGCACAGATACGCAGTATTTT. It yields the protein CASSLSYGTGTDTQYF.

This clonotype was detected ten times or more. This chain uses TRBV7-2 with TRBJ2-7, with D perhaps matching TRBD1 or TRBD2 (5 bases each). The V gene lost 1 base and the J gene lost 5 bases, with 9 bases spanning the gap. Germline V lookup: CDR1 SGHTA, CDR2 FQGNSA. The CDR3 runs 13 residues. The chain's CDR3 is CASSLDRGDEQYF. As DNA, the CDR3 is TGTGCCAGCAGCTTAGATCGGGGCGACGAGCAGTACTTC.

This clonotype was seen at least ten times. The chain uses TRBV20-1 and TRBJ2-7, with D perhaps matching TRBD2 (5 bases). This CDR3 has 14 amino acids. With 4 bases removed from V and 1 base from J, the gap between germline ends came to 14 bases. Germline V gene data show CDR1 as DFQATT and CDR2 as SNEGSKA (reference sequence). In DNA form, the CDR3 reads TGCAGTGCTACGGGGTTGTATAGTTCCTACGAGCAGTACTTC. Residues: CSATGLYSSYEQYF.

The sample holds many counts of this clonotype. The DNA for the CDR3 is TGTGCCAGCAGCTTAACGTTTGGCAGAAACTACAATGAGCAGTTCTTC. Its translation is CASSLTFGRNYNEQFF. J is TRBJ2-1 and V is TRBV7-3; D unresolved. Trimming took 0 bases from V and 3 from J, leaving 12 bases between them. The CDR3 is 16 amino acids. Germline-derived CDR1 and CDR2 are SGHTA and FQGTGA.

The chain carries TRBV28 and TRBJ2-1; 11 nucleotides agree with TRBD2. The V segment lost 7 bases and the J segment 3 bases; nucleotides outside the gene matches: 8. From germline, CDR1 is MDHEN and CDR2 SYDVKM. The CDR3 consists of 16 residues. DNA for the CDR3: TGTGCCAGCACTCATTACGGGACTAGCGGCTACAATGAGCAGTTCTTC. It codes for CASTHYGTSGYNEQFF.

This clonotype was counted many times. V is TRBV4-3 and J is TRBJ2-7; 13 nucleotides match TRBD2. Per germline, CDR1 LGHNA and CDR2 YSLEER. Trimming took 0 bases from V and 4 from J; bases not matched to a gene: 6. The CDR3 is 17 amino acids. The DNA for the CDR3 is TGCGCCAGCAGCCAAGAACTAGCGGGAGGGCCATGGTACGAGCAGTACTTC. Its protein product is CASSQELAGGPWYEQYF.

This clonotype was counted at least ten times. The genes are TRBV10-2 and TRBJ2-1; unclear D gene. Trimming left V 0 bases short and J 13 bases short, with 10 bases between. The length of the CDR3 is 12 residues. Germline V gene sequence: CDR1 WSHSY, CDR2 SAAADI. The CDR3 bases are TGCGCCAGCAGTGAGTCGATGAGGAAACAGTTCTTC. This sequence encodes CASSESMRKQFF.

This clonotype was observed at least ten times. This sequence joins TRBV28 and TRBJ2-7; possibly TRBD2 for D (7 bases). Between the trimmed V and J ends, which lost 5 bases and 1 base, there was a span of 15 bases. CDR1 MDHEN and CDR2 SYDVKM come from the germline V gene. The CDR3 is 15 amino acids. The CDR3 region has the DNA TGTGCCAGCAGTGGGGGGGACACCCTTTCCTACGAGCAGTACTTC. As protein: CASSGGDTLSYEQYF.

The sample holds many counts of this clonotype. This chain links TRBV14 with TRBJ1-1; D is unresolved. This CDR3 spans 14 amino acids. Germline CDR1 and CDR2: SGHDN and FVKESK. V lost 4 bases to trimming and J lost 5 bases, with 14 bases between them. CDR3 sequence (DNA): TGTGCCAGCAGCCGAACAGTACAAGGAACTGAAGCTTTCTTT. It is translated as CASSRTVQGTEAFF.

CDR3 protein: CASSHPRGEQFF. The DNA of the CDR3 is TGCGCCAGCAGCCATCCCCGGGGTGAGCAGTTCTTC. The gene calls are TRBV4-1 and TRBJ2-1, with D tentatively TRBD2 (5 bases). V dropped 3 bases and J dropped 9 bases, with 9 bases sitting between them. The length of the CDR3 is 12 residues. The germline gives CDR1 MGHRA, CDR2 YSYEKL.

This clonotype was counted many times. The CDR3 DNA follows: TGTGCCAGCAGCCACACCGGACAGGGAGGTCAGCCCCAGCATTTT. This codes for CASSHTGQGGQPQHF. This sequence joins TRBV12-3 or TRBV12-4 and TRBJ1-5; 8 nucleotides align to TRBD1. This CDR3 spans 15 amino acids. V gave up 6 bases and J gave up 6 bases; unmatched junction bases: 10.

This clonotype has only a few counts. This chain links TRBV5-4 with TRBJ2-2, with TRBD1 matching over 10 bases. This CDR3 region has 16 residues. After removal of 3 bases from V and 6 bases from J, the junction contained 8 bases not matched to a gene. CDR1 and CDR2 (germline): SGHNT, YYREEE (reference sequence). The CDR3 DNA follows: TGTGCCAGCAGCTCACCCGGGACAGGGGACCCCGGGGAGCTGTTTTTT. It specifies CASSSPGTGDPGELFF.

This clonotype has ten or more counts. V is TRBV5-5 and J is TRBJ1-2; tentative D call: TRBD1 (5 bases). Trimming removed 1 base from V and 1 base from J, with 8 bases in between. This CDR3 region has 14 residues. The germline gives CDR1 SGHKS, CDR2 YYEKEE (reference sequence). Here the CDR3 DNA reads TGTGCCAGCAGCTTGTCAGGGAATAACTATGGCTACACCTTC. Protein: CASSLSGNNYGYTF. The full variable domain, completed using reference TRBV5-5 and TRBJ1-2, is DAGVTQSPTHLIKTRGQQVTLRCSPISGHKSVSWYQQVLGQGPQFIFQYYEKEERGRGNFPDRFSARQFPNYSSELNVNALLLGDSALYLCASSLSGNNYGYTFGSGTRLTVV.

In this sample, this clonotype turned up many times. The rearrangement joins TRBV2 to TRBJ1-4; 7 positions match TRBD1. The germline CDR1 and CDR2 sequences are SNHLY and FYNNEI. V lost 6 bases and J lost 8; bases outside the gene matches: 9. The CDR3 has 14 residues. Here the CDR3 DNA reads TGTGCCAGCAGATTGACAGGGAGTAGGGAAAAACTGTTTTTT. It is translated as CASRLTGSREKLFF.